The rows below give T cell receptor beta chains drawn from one sample of a study of blood T cell repertoires in COVID-19. TCRdb keeps only in-frame clones here, not all; method: immunoSEQ multiplex PCR. The sample consists of about 240,000 clones, roughly 90% of them appearing once. The sequenced material came from peripheral blood. The receptors here all came from a man in his 60s with acute or convalescent COVID-19. Each CDR3 is given with its conserved first and last residue. A D gene is named only where the DNA matches it firmly. Clone size is shown for a subset of rows, as once, few, many or a class of expanded clone.

clone size: NA
V gene: TRBV19
J gene: TRBJ1-1
D gene: NA
CDR3 protein: CASSINAGRNTEAFF
CDR3 DNA: TGTGCCAGTAGTATAAACGCAGGTCGGAACACTGAAGCTTTCTTT

clone size: NA
V gene: TRBV11-2
J gene: TRBJ1-1
D gene: NA
CDR3 protein: CASSPGHYSPKAFF
CDR3 DNA: TGTGCCAGCAGCCCGGGACACTATTCGCCGAAGGCTTTCTTT

clone size: NA
V gene: TRBV7-3
J gene: TRBJ2-5
D gene: NA
CDR3 protein: CASSLTGGRETQYF
CDR3 DNA: TGTGCCAGCAGCTTAACGGGGGGGCGAGAGACCCAGTACTTC

clone size: NA
V gene: TRBV5-1
J gene: TRBJ2-7
D gene: NA
CDR3 protein: CASSLYAPTAAPMPYEQYF
CDR3 DNA: TGCGCCAGCAGCTTGTACGCCCCAACGGCGGCTCCCATGCCCTACGAGCAGTACTTC

clone size: NA
V gene: TRBV6-1
J gene: TRBJ1-1
D gene: TRBD1
CDR3 protein: CASSEWGTGGPDTEAFF
CDR3 DNA: TGTGCCAGCAGTGAATGGGGGACAGGGGGCCCGGACACTGAAGCTTTCTTT

clone size: NA
V gene: TRBV19
J gene: TRBJ1-5
D gene: NA
CDR3 protein: CASSNPDSSIRPQHF
CDR3 DNA: TGTGCCAGTAGTAACCCGGACAGCAGTATCAGGCCCCAGCATTTT

clone size: once
V gene: TRBV30
J gene: TRBJ1-2
D gene: NA
CDR3 protein: CAAQTMATNYVDYTF
CDR3 DNA: TGTGCCGCCCAAACAATGGCGACGAACTATGTTGACTACACCTTC

clone size: NA
V gene: TRBV19
J gene: TRBJ1-5
D gene: NA
CDR3 protein: CASSPFRGDSNQPQHF
CDR3 DNA: TGTGCCAGTAGTCCATTCCGGGGGGATAGCAATCAGCCCCAGCATTTT

clone size: NA
V gene: TRBV28
J gene: TRBJ2-7
D gene: TRBD1
CDR3 protein: CASTPQGASDEQYF
CDR3 DNA: TGTGCCAGCACCCCACAGGGGGCGTCGGACGAGCAGTACTTC

clone size: NA
V gene: TRBV24-1
J gene: TRBJ2-3
D gene: TRBD1
CDR3 protein: CATSDLRQGMDTQYF
CDR3 DNA: TGTGCCACCAGTGATTTGCGACAGGGAATGGATACGCAGTATTTT

clone size: once
V gene: TRBV6-5
J gene: TRBJ1-1
D gene: TRBD1
CDR3 protein: CASSRDRGSNTEAFF
CDR3 DNA: TGTGCCAGCAGCCGGGACAGGGGCTCGAACACTGAAGCTTTCTTT

clone size: NA
V gene: TRBV7-9
J gene: TRBJ1-3
D gene: NA
CDR3 protein: CASSLARTREGNTIYF
CDR3 DNA: TGTGCCAGCAGCTTAGCGCGGACAAGGGAAGGAAACACCATATATTTT

clone size: NA
V gene: TRBV7-2
J gene: TRBJ1-1
D gene: NA
CDR3 protein: CASSLALTGTEAFF
CDR3 DNA: TGTGCCAGCAGCTTAGCACTTACGGGCACTGAAGCTTTCTTT

clone size: NA
V gene: TRBV2
J gene: TRBJ1-2
D gene: NA
CDR3 protein: CASSELRASNYGYTF
CDR3 DNA: TGTGCCAGCAGTGAACTGCGGGCGTCGAACTATGGCTACACCTTC

clone size: NA
V gene: TRBV2
J gene: TRBJ1-6
D gene: TRBD1
CDR3 protein: CASRGTGGLNSPLHF
CDR3 DNA: TGTGCCAGCAGGGGGACAGGGGGGCTTAATTCACCCCTCCACTTT

clone size: NA
V gene: TRBV9
J gene: TRBJ1-5
D gene: NA
CDR3 protein: CASIQWRIYSNQPQHF
CDR3 DNA: TGTGCCAGCATACAATGGCGGATTTATAGCAATCAGCCCCAGCATTTT

clone size: NA
V gene: TRBV6-5
J gene: TRBJ2-7
D gene: NA
CDR3 protein: CASRTPGEQYF
CDR3 DNA: TGTGCCAGCAGAACCCCGGGAGAGCAGTACTTC

clone size: NA
V gene: TRBV6-5
J gene: TRBJ1-5
D gene: NA
CDR3 protein: CASKTASNQPQHF
CDR3 DNA: TGTGCCAGCAAGACAGCTAGCAATCAGCCCCAGCATTTT